This T cell receptor beta chain was identified during a study of CD8+CD57+ T cells in acquired aplastic anemia. Overall study findings and caveats: Patients and controls were not found to differ significantly in CD8+ Simpson's diversity. Fewer than 35 sequences, all CD8+ CDR3, were shared between patients and controls.

Profiling of TCR beta VDJ combinations and CDR3 sequences used genomic DNA as template. TCRdb passed the reads through MiXCR, listing each CDR3 protein once. This sample has a few hundred thousand distinct CDR3 sequences, with less than 35% found just once. All patients picked for sequencing had shown, by flow cytometry, an expansion of CD8+CD57+ cells. Prior therapy had not been administered to any patient at the time of blood sampling. CDR1 and CDR2 (germline): SGHVS, FQNEAQ. V was pared by 5 bases and J by 8 bases, with 6 bases of the junction left unmatched. The CDR3 runs 15 residues. In this sample, this clonotype turned up a few times. Its target is not known.

This chain connects TRBV7-8 to TRBJ2-1; 13 bases agree with TRBD2. Sequencing was done on a sample of sorted CD4+, CD8+, or CD8+CD57+ T cells (not recorded which) from PBMCs. The source of this sequence is a human donor with aplastic anemia. In nucleotides, the CDR3 is TGTGCCAGCAGCCAAGGACTAGCGGGAGTGGATGAGCAGTTCTTC. It encodes CASSQGLAGVDEQFF.